One and the same sample provided the 27 T cell receptor beta chains below, sequenced in a study of T cell responses to AZD1222 COVID-19 vaccine. Profiling relied on immunoSEQ multiplex PCR, and the TCRdb table lists in-frame clones only, not all of them. The sample yields about 160,000 clones, approximately 90% seen once. The sequences come from peripheral blood, collected 28 days after the second AZD1222 dose. Receptors originate from an adult who received the AZD1222 COVID-19 vaccine.

The chain couples TRBV5-1 to TRBJ1-4; D gene ambiguous. This CDR3 is 12 amino acids long. Germline-derived CDR1 and CDR2 are SGHRS and YFSETQ. V dropped 2 bases and J dropped 5 bases, with 4 bases sitting between them. CDR3 DNA sequence: TGCGCCAGCAGCTTTGACAATGAAAAACTGTTTTTT. Translation: CASSFDNEKLFF. Filled out from reference TRBV5-1 and TRBJ1-4, the complete variable domain reads KAGVTQTPRYLIKTRGQQVTLSCSPISGHRSVSWYQQTPGQGLQFLFEYFSETQRNKGNFPGRFSGRQFSNSRSEMNVSTLELGDSALYLCASSFDNEKLFFGSGTQLSVL.

A note on this clone: Different DNA sequences within this sample yield the same CDR3. The chain recombines TRBV6-5 with TRBJ1-1; no reliable D call. The CDR3 spans 14 residues. CDR1 is MNHEY, CDR2 SVGAGI, per germline. Trimming stripped 0 bases from V and 3 bases from J, with 8 bases between. In nucleotides, the CDR3 is TGTGCCAGCAGTTACTCGAGGAGGGACACTGAAGCTTTCTTT. It is translated as CASSYSRRDTEAFF.

J is TRBJ2-5 and V is TRBV5-1; tentative D call: TRBD1 (6 bases). Between the trimmed V and J ends, which lost 5 bases and 2 bases, there was a span of 10 bases. This CDR3 comprises 13 residues. CDR1 is SGHRS, CDR2 YFSETQ, per germline. CDR3 sequence (DNA): TGCGCCAGCAGAGGACAGTCTCAAGAGACCCAGTACTTC. The encoded protein is CASRGQSQETQYF. Variable domain in full (rest from reference TRBV5-1 and TRBJ2-5): KAGVTQTPRYLIKTRGQQVTLSCSPISGHRSVSWYQQTPGQGLQFLFEYFSETQRNKGNFPGRFSGRQFSNSRSEMNVSTLELGDSALYLCASRGQSQETQYFGPGTRLLVL.

J is TRBJ1-3 and V is TRBV18; no definite D call. Germline V CDR1 and CDR2: KGHSH, LQKENI. This CDR3 is 13 amino acids long. V gave up 0 bases and J gave up 4 bases, with 4 bases separating them. For the CDR3, the DNA is TGTGCCAGCTCACCACCGAGCGGAAACACCATATATTTT. Translating it yields CASSPPSGNTIYF. The full variable domain, its missing parts supplied by reference TRBV18 and TRBJ1-3, is NAGVMQNPRHLVRRRGQEARLRCSPMKGHSHVYWYRQLPEEGLKFMVYLQKENIIDESGMPKERFSAEFPKEGPSILRIQQVVRGDSAAYFCASSPPSGNTIYFGEGSWLTVV.

The chain uses TRBV28 and TRBJ2-4; 16 bases agree with TRBD2. There are 14 residues in the CDR3. CDR1 MDHEN and CDR2 SYDVKM come from the germline V gene. J gave up 15 bases and V 5 bases, and 7 bases lay outside the gene matches. The CDR3 protein is CASSPGTSGGAGYF. The CDR3 DNA reads as TGTGCCAGCAGTCCTGGGACTAGCGGGGGGGCAGGGTACTTC.

J is TRBJ2-1 and V is TRBV3-1 (or the pseudogene TRBV3-2); D unclear. Germline CDR1 LGHDT, CDR2 YNNKEL (reference sequence). The CDR3 is 16 amino acids. Trimming shortened V by 1 base and J by 6 bases, and 16 bases separated the two germline ends. DNA of the CDR3: TGTGCCAGCAGCCAAGTTTACAATTATCTGTCCAATGAGCAGTTCTTC. It codes for CASSQVYNYLSNEQFF.

The chain employs TRBV10-1 and TRBJ1-5; no definite D call. Germline values: CDR1 WNHNN, CDR2 SYGVQD (reference sequence). Trimming removed 2 bases from V and 4 bases from J, with 3 bases in between. This CDR3 has 12 residues. The CDR3 region has the DNA TGCGCCAGCAGTGAGACGAATCAGCCCCAGCATTTT. It codes for CASSETNQPQHF.

V and J are TRBV7-2 and TRBJ2-1, with D unclear. Germline CDR1 SGHTA, CDR2 FQGNSA. This CDR3 has 11 residues. Deletions cut 4 bases from V and 8 bases from J, with 6 bases between. This CDR3 is CASSSVHEQFF. The CDR3 bases are TGTGCCAGCAGCTCCGTGCATGAGCAGTTCTTC.

The chain has TRBV6-2 or TRBV6-3 and TRBJ1-2, with D maybe TRBD1 (5 bases). The ends were cut back, 2 bases at V and 4 bases at J, with 11 bases in the middle. Germline V gives CDR1 MNHEY, CDR2 SVGEGT. This CDR3 has 14 residues. In nucleotides, the CDR3 is TGTGCCAGCAGTTACCCACAACAGGCCTATGGCTACACCTTC. Protein sequence: CASSYPQQAYGYTF.

The chain joins TRBV6-4 to TRBJ1-5, with TRBD1 identical over 10 bases. This CDR3 region has 15 residues. Losses at the gene ends were 6 bases for V and 2 bases for J; bases not matched to a gene: 4. The germline CDR1 and CDR2 sequences are MRHNA and SNTAGT. The CDR3 nucleotides are TGTGCCAGCAGCCCAGGGACAGGGGGCAATCAGCCCCAGCATTTT. As protein: CASSPGTGGNQPQHF.

V is TRBV6-5 and J is TRBJ2-5; no clear D. CDR3 length equals 15 residues. Germline V gene lookup returns CDR1 MNHEY and CDR2 SVGAGI. Deletions cut 4 bases from V and 0 bases from J, with 12 bases between. CDR3 region: CASSSRTVYQETQYF. The CDR3 bases are TGTGCCAGCAGTTCCCGGACGGTATACCAAGAGACCCAGTACTTC.

The chain joins TRBV3-1 (or the pseudogene TRBV3-2) to TRBJ1-6; no reliable D call. In germline, CDR1 is LGHDT, CDR2 YNNKEL (reference sequence). This CDR3 region has 12 residues. Trimming removed 5 bases from V and 12 bases from J, with 11 bases in between. Here the CDR3 DNA reads TGTGCCAGCAGCTCCCTACACCTACCCCTCCACTTT. Protein product: CASSSLHLPLHF.

The V call is TRBV4-2, the J call TRBJ1-5; no clear D gene. Trimming took 4 bases from V and 4 from J, leaving 8 bases between them. The germline CDR1 and CDR2 sequences are LGHNA and YNFKEQ. The CDR3 loop spans 13 amino acids. The CDR3 here is CASSRFANQPQHF. Here the CDR3 DNA reads TGTGCCAGCAGCCGGTTCGCTAATCAGCCCCAGCATTTT.

This chain uses TRBV5-1 with TRBJ2-1; 8 nucleotides agree with TRBD2. The CDR3 length is 15 residues. Germline trimming cut 3 bases from V and 1 base from J; bases unmatched to any gene: 3. Germline V gene lookup returns CDR1 SGHRS and CDR2 YFSETQ. CDR3 sequence: CASSSLAGSYNEQFF. The CDR3 nucleotides read TGCGCCAGCAGCTCCTTAGCGGGGTCCTACAATGAGCAGTTCTTC.

The gene calls are TRBV10-2 and TRBJ2-1, with D unclear. The CDR3 runs 14 residues. Germline CDR1 reads WSHSY; CDR2 reads SAAADI. With 6 bases removed from V and 5 bases from J, the gap between germline ends came to 14 bases. The CDR3 protein is CASRFPLLHNEQFF. The DNA of the CDR3 is TGCGCCAGCAGGTTCCCCCTATTACACAATGAGCAGTTCTTC.

The V gene is TRBV9, the J gene TRBJ2-3; no definite D call. This CDR3 contains 14 residues. Germline V gene lookup returns CDR1 SGDLS and CDR2 YYNGEE. V lost 4 bases and J 1 base, leaving 10 bases between the germline ends. The CDR3 DNA sequence: TGTGCCAGCAGCAAGGCCCCTGGCACAGATACGCAGTATTTT. This codes for CASSKAPGTDTQYF.

CDR3 DNA: TGTGCCAGCAGCCGTCCGGACACTGAAGCTTTCTTT. This codes for CASSRPDTEAFF. The chain carries TRBV7-9 and TRBJ1-1; D uncertain. V lost 5 bases and J 3 bases, leaving 7 bases between the germline ends. Germline V gene sequence: CDR1 SEHNR, CDR2 FQNEAQ (reference sequence). The CDR3 is 12 amino acids.

The genes are TRBV5-4 and TRBJ1-1, with D hard to call. Germline values: CDR1 SGHNT, CDR2 YYREEE (reference sequence). The CDR3 runs 15 residues. The ends were cut back, 3 bases at V and 2 bases at J, with 14 bases in the middle. The CDR3 sequence is CASSSFRLGNTEAFF. CDR3 DNA sequence: TGTGCCAGCAGCTCCTTCCGGTTGGGAAACACTGAAGCTTTCTTT.

The J gene is TRBJ2-1, the V gene TRBV7-3; D possibly uses TRBD1 or TRBD2 (5 bases each). CDR3 size: 13 residues. The germline V gene has CDR1 SGHTA and CDR2 FQGTGA. V was trimmed by 5 bases and J by 5 bases, leaving 10 bases between them. The CDR3 sequence: CASSRDGHNEQFF. In nucleotides, the CDR3 is TGTGCCAGCAGCAGGGACGGCCACAATGAGCAGTTCTTC. Together with reference TRBV7-3 and TRBJ2-1, the CDR3 gives the full variable domain: GAGVSQTPSNKVTEKGKYVELRCDPISGHTALYWYRQSLGQGPEFLIYFQGTGAADDSGLPNDRFFAVRPEGSVSTLKIQRTERGDSAVYLCASSRDGHNEQFFGPGTRLTVL.

The chain employs TRBV5-1 and TRBJ1-1; unclear D gene. Deletions cut 6 bases from V and 3 bases from J, with 12 bases between. Germline CDR1 reads SGHRS; CDR2 reads YFSETQ. CDR3 length: 13 amino acids. The CDR3 reads CASNLREDTEAFF. The CDR3 DNA reads TGCGCCAGCAACCTACGGGAGGACACTGAAGCTTTCTTT. The entire variable domain, with the rest obtained from reference TRBV5-1 and TRBJ1-1, is as follows: KAGVTQTPRYLIKTRGQQVTLSCSPISGHRSVSWYQQTPGQGLQFLFEYFSETQRNKGNFPGRFSGRQFSNSRSEMNVSTLELGDSALYLCASNLREDTEAFFGQGTRLTVV.

The chain recombines TRBV5-3 with TRBJ1-6, with D perhaps TRBD1 (5 bases). TRBV5-3 is an open reading frame whose function is uncertain. The CDR3 length is 15 residues. Between the trimmed V and J ends, which lost 2 bases and 4 bases, there was a span of 10 bases. In DNA form, the CDR3 reads TGTGCCAGAAGCTTTCACCAGGGATATAATTCACCCCTCCACTTT. It is translated as CARSFHQGYNSPLHF.

The CDR3: CASSQPSGEGAGQPQHF. The CDR3 DNA follows: TGTGCCAGCAGCCAGCCATCGGGTGAGGGGGCTGGTCAGCCCCAGCATTTT. The rearrangement uses TRBV4-2 and TRBJ1-5; 7 bases line up with TRBD1. From germline, CDR1 is LGHNA and CDR2 YNFKEQ. V was pared by 3 bases and J by 6 bases, with 14 bases of the junction left unmatched. This CDR3 comprises 17 residues.

The chain uses TRBV10-3 and TRBJ2-2; the D gene is possibly TRBD2 (7 bases). From germline, CDR1 is ENHRY and CDR2 SYGVKD. Trimming took off 5 bases at V and 3 bases at J, with 16 bases between the two ends. This CDR3 has 16 residues. DNA for the CDR3: TGTGCCATCAGTCAGCAGGGAGGGGGAGACACCGGGGAGCTGTTTTTT. It codes for CAISQQGGGDTGELFF.

The gene calls are TRBV5-1 and TRBJ1-1; TRBD1 is a possible D gene (6 bases). V was cut by 2 bases and J by 8 bases, with 10 bases left in between. This CDR3 is 12 amino acids long. CDR1 SGHRS and CDR2 YFSETQ come from the germline V gene. CDR3 sequence: CASSFAGGEAFF. CDR3 in DNA: TGCGCCAGCAGCTTCGCCGGGGGCGAAGCTTTCTTT.

This chain connects TRBV6-5 to TRBJ1-1; D perhaps matches TRBD1 (6 bases). Trimming cost V 6 bases and J 1 base, with 9 bases left between them. The length of the CDR3 is 13 residues. Germline loops: CDR1 MNHEY, CDR2 SVGAGI. The CDR3 DNA is TGTGCCAGCAGGGACAGTAGGAACACTGAAGCTTTCTTT. It yields the protein CASRDSRNTEAFF.

The V call is TRBV12-5, the J call TRBJ1-1; 9 positions agree with TRBD1. The junction had 10 bases not matched to a gene; V was cut back by 5 bases and J by 0 bases. From germline, CDR1 is LGHNT and CDR2 FRNRAP. The CDR3 runs to 17 residues. CDR3 amino acids: CASGPTGQGGLNTEAFF. DNA for the CDR3: TGTGCTAGTGGTCCCACGGGACAGGGAGGGCTGAACACTGAAGCTTTCTTT. The variable domain in full, with the rest retrieved from reference TRBV12-5 and TRBJ1-1, is DARVTQTPRHKVTEMGQEVTMRCQPILGHNTVFWYRQTMMQGLELLAYFRNRAPLDDSGMPKDRFSAEMPDATLATLKIQPSEPRDSAVYFCASGPTGQGGLNTEAFFGQGTRLTVV.

The chain joins TRBV6-5 to TRBJ1-3, with D tentatively TRBD1 (6 bases). This CDR3 has 12 residues. V lost 8 bases, J lost 8 bases, and 13 bases lay in between. Germline V CDR1 and CDR2: MNHEY, SVGAGI. This CDR3 is CASLQGRDTIYF. CDR3 DNA sequence: TGTGCCAGCCTCCAGGGGAGGGACACCATATATTTT.